What follows are 26 T cell receptor beta chains derived from one specimen sequenced in a study of T cells in localized non-small cell lung cancer. The method was immunoSEQ multiplex PCR; TCRdb's version includes in-frame clones alone and lacks a portion of them. The sample lists 50,000 to 65,000 clones, 81% seen once, with roughly 4.5% in the top ten. Here the sequenced sample was PBMCs, taken before any cancer treatment. These TCRs come from a man between 40 and 75 years old with stage II lung adenocarcinoma.

This clone appeared a few times. The chain is built from TRBV5-6 and TRBJ1-2, with D perhaps matching TRBD1 (5 bases). The CDR3 length is 12 residues. With 0 bases removed from V and 8 bases from J, the gap between germline ends came to 8 bases. CDR1 SGHDT and CDR2 YYEEEE come from the germline V gene. CDR3 amino acids: CASSLAGHGYTF. CDR3 coding DNA: TGTGCCAGCAGCTTGGCAGGGCACGGCTACACCTTC. Using reference TRBV5-6 and TRBJ1-2 for the parts outside the CDR3, the full variable domain is DAGVTQSPTHLIKTRGQQVTLRCSPKSGHDTVSWYQQALGQGPQFIFQYYEEEERQRGNFPDRFSGHQFPNYSSELNVNALLLGDSALYLCASSLAGHGYTFGSGTRLTVV.

The chain couples TRBV6-6 to TRBJ2-7, with 7 positions matching TRBD1. The germline CDR1 and CDR2 sequences are MNHNY and SVGAGI (reference sequence). CDR3 length equals 14 residues. J gave up 0 bases and V 6 bases, and 5 bases lay outside the gene matches. CDR3 sequence: CASRMTGSSYEQYF. CDR3 DNA: TGTGCCAGCAGGATGACAGGGTCCTCCTACGAGCAGTACTTC.

J is TRBJ2-7 and V is TRBV11-2; 7 bases are a match to TRBD2. The junction had 7 bases not matched to a gene; V was cut back by 1 base and J by 1 base. The CDR3 length is 16 residues. Looked up from germline, CDR1 is SGHAT and CDR2 is FQNNGV. The CDR3 protein is CASSLGGGGSSYEQYF. DNA of the CDR3: TGTGCCAGCAGCTTAGGGGGAGGCGGGAGTTCCTACGAGCAGTACTTC.

The chain employs TRBV6-5 and TRBJ1-2, with a weak D call TRBD1 (6 bases). The CDR3 consists of 13 residues. The V and J ends lost 4 bases and 5 bases respectively, with 11 bases between them. Per the germline V gene, CDR1 is MNHEY and CDR2 is SVGAGI. CDR3 in amino acids: CASSLQGGYGYTF. CDR3 DNA: TGTGCCAGCAGTTTACAGGGAGGTTATGGCTACACCTTC.

On this clone: This CDR3 is also generated by other DNA sequences in the sample. CDR3 in amino acids: CASSIGTRTYEQYF. The CDR3 DNA is TGTGCCAGTAGTATCGGGACAAGGACTTACGAGCAGTACTTC. The chain carries TRBV19 and TRBJ2-7, with D perhaps matching TRBD1 (6 bases). The CDR3 is made up of 14 amino acids. The V end was cut by 3 bases, the J end by 4 bases, with 13 bases between. The V gene's germline CDR1 is LNHDA and CDR2 SQIVND (reference sequence).

This chain links TRBV7-2 with TRBJ1-5, with TRBD1 as a possible D gene (6 bases). V lost 5 bases and J lost 11, with 10 bases in between. The germline V gene encodes CDR1 SGHTA and CDR2 FQGNSA. There are 11 residues in the CDR3. The chain's CDR3 is CASSLRGAQHF. The CDR3 DNA reads as TGTGCCAGCAGCCTTAGGGGGGCCCAGCATTTT.

The genes are TRBV30 and TRBJ1-3, with D unclear. Germline V CDR1 and CDR2: GTSNPN, SVGIG (reference sequence). V lost 3 bases and J lost 0, with 6 bases in between. The CDR3 runs 13 residues. Written as DNA, the CDR3 is TGTGCCTGGAGCGTTTCCTCTGGAAACACCATATATTTT. Protein product: CAWSVSSGNTIYF.

The J gene is TRBJ1-4, the V gene TRBV9, with TRBD1 as a possible D gene (5 bases). The germline CDR1 and CDR2 sequences are SGDLS and YYNGEE. There are 15 residues in the CDR3. Trimming took off 4 bases at V and 7 bases at J, with 17 bases between the two ends. This CDR3 is CASSPGGVGGEKLFF. CDR3 coding DNA: TGTGCCAGCAGCCCAGGAGGGGTTGGGGGTGAAAAACTGTTTTTT.

The V gene is TRBV7-9, the J gene TRBJ1-5; D remains unclear. The length of the CDR3 is 12 residues. CDR1 and CDR2 (germline): SEHNR, FQNEAQ (reference sequence). The V end lost 3 bases, the J end lost 5 bases, and 5 bases lay between the germline ends. The CDR3 DNA reads TGTGCCAGCAGCTTGGACGATCAGCCCCAGCATTTT. Amino acid sequence: CASSLDDQPQHF.

The chain uses TRBV4-2 and TRBJ2-2; the match to TRBD2 covers 13 bases. Germline CDR1 reads LGHNA; CDR2 reads YNFKEQ. V was clipped by 0 bases and J by 3 bases; unmatched bases: 4. The length of the CDR3 is 18 residues. The CDR3 loop is CASSQEGLAGPYTGELFF. The DNA for the CDR3 is TGTGCCAGCAGCCAAGAGGGACTAGCGGGACCCTACACCGGGGAGCTGTTTTTT.

Notes on this clone: The sample contains more than one DNA sequence encoding this CDR3. The CDR3 here is CASSVGTSGTDTQYF. Written as DNA, the CDR3 is TGTGCCAGCAGCGTAGGGACTAGCGGCACAGATACGCAGTATTTT. The rearrangement uses TRBV9 and TRBJ2-3, with TRBD2 matching 9 bases. This CDR3 has 15 amino acids. V shed 0 bases and J 1 base; nucleotides not matched to a gene: 0. CDR1 and CDR2 from the germline V gene are SGDLS and YYNGEE.

This rearrangement joins TRBV9 to TRBJ2-7; 9 bases fit TRBD2. Germline-derived CDR1 and CDR2 are SGDLS and YYNGEE. The CDR3 loop spans 15 amino acids. The J segment lost 3 bases and the V segment lost 0 bases, leaving 4 bases of the junction unmatched. CDR3 region: CASSVGPAGGYEQYF. The CDR3 DNA reads TGTGCCAGCAGCGTAGGGCCAGCGGGGGGCTACGAGCAGTACTTC.

The chain has TRBV6-5 and TRBJ1-2; 9 nucleotides line up with TRBD1. The CDR3 is made up of 15 amino acids. The V gene end was trimmed by 6 bases and the J gene end by 4 bases; junction bases not matched to a gene: 9. CDR1 is MNHEY, CDR2 SVGAGI, per germline. The CDR3 spells CASSKKQGASYGYTF. CDR3 coding DNA: TGTGCCAGCAGCAAGAAACAGGGGGCTTCCTATGGCTACACCTTC.

The V gene is TRBV19, the J gene TRBJ2-5; D is unresolved. The CDR3 length is 13 residues. Looked up from germline, CDR1 is LNHDA and CDR2 is SQIVND (reference sequence). V lost 5 bases, J lost 2 bases, and 9 bases lay in between. CDR3 sequence reads: CASSVTKQETQYF. CDR3 nucleotide sequence: TGTGCCAGTAGTGTGACCAAACAAGAGACCCAGTACTTC. Based on the CDR3 plus reference TRBV19 and TRBJ2-5, the full variable domain is DGGITQSPKYLFRKEGQNVTLSCEQNLNHDAMYWYRQDPGQGLRLIYYSQIVNDFQKGDIAEGYSVSREKKESFPLTVTSAQKNPTAFYLCASSVTKQETQYFGPGTRLLVL.

The chain uses TRBV4-1 and TRBJ1-5; D is uncertain. Germline V CDR1 and CDR2: MGHRA, YSYEKL. CDR3 length: 15 amino acids. V was shortened by 1 base and J by 1 base, with 8 bases between the two germline ends. CDR3 sequence (DNA): TGCGCCAGCAGCCAAGCCCTTGGCAGCAATCAGCCCCAGCATTTT. Its protein product is CASSQALGSNQPQHF.

The chain links TRBV5-1 to TRBJ2-4, with TRBD2 identical over 7 bases. Looked up from germline, CDR1 is SGHRS and CDR2 is YFSETQ. This CDR3 region has 16 residues. The V and J ends lost 4 bases and 2 bases, in that order; junction bases with no gene match: 9. The CDR3 DNA reads TGCGCCAGCAGCATGGGAGGGGCAGGGACCAAAAACATTCAGTACTTC. Its protein is CASSMGGAGTKNIQYF.

The V and J genes are TRBV28 and TRBJ1-4, with TRBD1 identical over 9 bases. CDR3 length: 14 amino acids. V was pared by 6 bases and J by 8 bases, with 7 bases of the junction left unmatched. Germline values: CDR1 MDHEN, CDR2 SYDVKM. The CDR3 DNA reads TGTGCCAGCAGACCCGGGACAGGGCACGAAAAACTGTTTTTT. Translating it yields CASRPGTGHEKLFF.

The V gene is TRBV13, the J gene TRBJ1-1; 7 positions match TRBD1. The CDR3 is 15 residues long. V shed 5 bases, J shed 1 base, and the junction held 7 bases outside the gene matches. From germline, CDR1 is PRHDT and CDR2 FYEKMQ (reference sequence). The chain's CDR3 is CASSTSTGRNTEAFF. The CDR3, as DNA: TGTGCCAGCAGCACATCGACAGGGCGGAACACTGAAGCTTTCTTT.

The CDR3 nucleotides are TGTGCCAGCAGACCCGGGACAGGGTCCACTAGCAATCAGCCCCAGCATTTT. Its translation: CASRPGTGSTSNQPQHF. The chain carries TRBV27 and TRBJ1-5, with 9 positions matching TRBD1. The length of the CDR3 is 17 residues. V dropped 6 bases and J dropped 0; count of bases not matched to a gene: 9. The germline CDR1 and CDR2 sequences are MNHEY and SMNVEV (reference sequence).

This chain's CDR3 is CAIWGASSGANVLTF. The CDR3, as DNA: TGTGCCATCTGGGGTGCTAGCTCTGGGGCCAACGTCCTGACTTTC. The V call is TRBV10-3, the J call TRBJ2-6; D gene uncertain. The CDR3 is 15 amino acids. The V and J ends lost 8 bases and 0 bases respectively, with 11 bases between them. Germline CDR1 ENHRY, CDR2 SYGVKD.

Here the CDR3 DNA reads TGTGCCAGCAGCTCCACAGGAGGCACCGGGGAGCTGTTTTTT. Translating gives CASSSTGGTGELFF. The J gene is TRBJ2-2, the V gene TRBV7-3; perhaps D is TRBD1 or TRBD2 (5 bases each). Trimming took off 4 bases at V and 4 bases at J, with 10 bases between the two ends. CDR1 is SGHTA and CDR2 is FQGTGA in the germline V gene. The CDR3 runs to 14 residues.

The chain joins TRBV6-5 to TRBJ1-2; D is perhaps TRBD1 (5 bases). The germline gives CDR1 MNHEY, CDR2 SVGAGI. The CDR3 sequence is 14 residues long. Trimming removed 0 bases from V and 4 bases from J, with 9 bases in between. The CDR3 protein is CASSYSSRAYGYTF. CDR3 sequence (DNA): TGTGCCAGCAGTTACTCGAGCAGGGCCTATGGCTACACCTTC.

With respect to this clone: Other DNA variants within this sample encode the same CDR3. The chain combines TRBV30 with TRBJ2-7; no firm D call. CDR1 GTSNPN and CDR2 SVGIG come from the germline V gene (reference sequence). Trimming stripped 2 bases from V and 4 bases from J, with 6 bases between. The CDR3 is 11 residues long. This CDR3 reads CAWSNAYEQYF. In DNA, the CDR3 is TGTGCCTGGAGTAACGCGTACGAGCAGTACTTC.

The J gene is TRBJ1-3, the V gene TRBV5-1; D is uncertain. CDR3 size: 15 residues. Germline loops: CDR1 SGHRS, CDR2 YFSETQ. With 0 bases removed from V and 0 bases from J, the gap between germline ends came to 7 bases. The CDR3 nucleotides read TGCGCCAGCAGCTTGGGGGCCAGCTCTGGAAACACCATATATTTT. Amino acid sequence: CASSLGASSGNTIYF.

V usage is TRBV10-3 and J usage is TRBJ2-1; D not resolved. Germline V gives CDR1 ENHRY, CDR2 SYGVKD. The CDR3 runs to 16 residues. V was pared by 6 bases and J by 0 bases, with 15 bases between. CDR3 coding DNA: TGTGCCATCAGCGGTGACTCGAGGAGCTCCTACAATGAGCAGTTCTTC. Its protein is CAISGDSRSSYNEQFF.

This sequence joins TRBV27 and TRBJ2-1, with 12 bases matching TRBD2. This CDR3 contains 15 residues. J was trimmed by 14 bases and V by 4 bases; bases with no gene match: 12. Germline V gene sequence: CDR1 MNHEY, CDR2 SMNVEV (reference sequence). The CDR3 DNA is TGTGCCAGCAGTTCCGGGACTAGCGGGTCCCTTGGGGAGTTCTTC. Its protein is CASSSGTSGSLGEFF.